This section outlines one TCR beta chain sequence together with its context. Its cognate antigen is unknown. RNA amounts of roughly 0.45 to 1 ug underwent reverse transcription with random hexamers. Each CDR3 protein is one row after TCRdb ran MiXCR on the immunoSEQ multiplex PCR reads. This repertoire shows fewer than 350,000 distinct CDR3 sequences, about 91% found once; its top ten account for around 0.2%. These data are taken from a study of CD8 T cells in Susac syndrome. Points from the study as a whole: The study's TCR sequencing and HLA analysis covered a relatively small number of individuals, and the study acknowledged this.

The authors sequenced TCR beta from blood CD8+ and CD4+ T cells. This CDR3 comprises 16 residues. Germline CDR1 and CDR2: MRHNA and SNTAGT. V dropped 6 bases and J dropped 4; count of bases not matched to a gene: 11. Source material: CD8+ T cells from PBMCs. This clonotype originated in a human donor with multiple sclerosis. The rearrangement uses TRBV6-4 and TRBJ1-5, with 8 bases aligning to TRBD1. CDR3 DNA: TGTGCCAGCAGAGAACGCCGGGACAGGCGTAATCAGCCCCAGCATTTT. Its translation is CASRERRDRRNQPQHF.